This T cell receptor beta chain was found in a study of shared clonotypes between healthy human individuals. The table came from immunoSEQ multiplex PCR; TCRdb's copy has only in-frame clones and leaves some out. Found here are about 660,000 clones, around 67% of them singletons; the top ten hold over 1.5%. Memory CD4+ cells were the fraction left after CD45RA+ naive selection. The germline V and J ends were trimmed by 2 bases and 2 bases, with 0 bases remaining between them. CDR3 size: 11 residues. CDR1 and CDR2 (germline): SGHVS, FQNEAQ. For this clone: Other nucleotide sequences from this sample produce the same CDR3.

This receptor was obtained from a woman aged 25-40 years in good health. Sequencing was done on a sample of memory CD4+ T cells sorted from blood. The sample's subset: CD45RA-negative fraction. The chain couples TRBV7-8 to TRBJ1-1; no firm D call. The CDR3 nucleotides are TGTGCCAGCAGCTTAAACACTGAAGCTTTCTTT. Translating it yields CASSLNTEAFF.